The rows below give T cell receptor beta chains drawn from one sample of a study of shared clonotypes between healthy human individuals. The protocol was immunoSEQ multiplex PCR, while the TCRdb copy is restricted to in-frame clones and leaves out a portion. The sample records about 2.4 million clones, 93% being singletons. The sequencing sample was made of naive CD4+ T cells from PBMCs. These receptors came from a man between 18 and 29 years old in good health. Some clones in this sample may be carry-over from other donors' samples. The CDR3 runs from the conserved cysteine through the conserved F or W. The D gene is left open where the match is weak. Some rows mark clone size as missing; the rest say once, few, many or name a class of expanded clone.

>TRBJ1-6|-|TRBV30|-
CAWGGSWSSSYNSPLHF
TGTGCCTGGGGGGGGAGCTGGTCGAGCTCCTATAATTCACCCCTCCACTTT
>TRBJ2-3|-|TRBV7-2|-
CASSLSDTQYF
TGTGCCAGCAGCTTGTCAGATACGCAGTATTTT
>TRBJ2-5|-|TRBV27|-
CASSSLYGRTAETQYF
TGTGCCAGCAGTTCGCTGTACGGGCGTACGGCAGAGACCCAGTACTTC
>TRBJ2-3|-|TRBV28|-
CASSLAGDTQYF
TGTGCCAGCAGTCTCGCGGGGGATACGCAGTATTTT
>TRBJ1-5|-|TRBV28|-
CASSFPTLTGTRGYSNQPQHF
TGTGCCAGCAGTTTTCCCACCTTGACCGGGACAAGGGGATATAGCAATCAGCCCCAGCATTTT
>TRBJ1-5|-|TRBV5-5|-
CASSKYPRGNSNQPQHF
TGTGCCAGCAGCAAATATCCCAGGGGTAATAGCAATCAGCCCCAGCATTTT
>TRBJ2-2|-|TRBV11-3|once
CASSLGVAGELFF
TGTGCCAGCAGCTTGGGTGTCGCCGGGGAGCTGTTTTTT
>TRBJ2-1|TRBD1|TRBV30|-
CAWRTGQNEQFF
TGTGCCTGGCGGACAGGGCAGAATGAGCAGTTCTTC
>TRBJ2-1|-|TRBV11-3|-
CASSSRRGADNEQFF
TGTGCCAGCAGCTCCCGGAGGGGGGCCGACAATGAGCAGTTCTTC
>TRBJ1-3|-|TRBV4-1|-
CASSRLGGLHSGNTIYF
TGCGCCAGCAGCCGCTTGGGGGGCTTGCACTCTGGAAACACCATATATTTT
>TRBJ2-5|TRBD1|TRBV7-3|-
CASSRTGGMETQYF
TGTGCCAGCAGCCGGACAGGGGGCATGGAGACCCAGTACTTC
>TRBJ1-2|TRBD1|TRBV28|-
CASSLEDRGGYTF
TGTGCCAGCAGTTTAGAAGACAGGGGTGGCTACACCTTC
>TRBJ2-1|-|TRBV5-1|-
CASSPGNSYNEQFF
TGCGCCAGCAGCCCTGGAAATAGCTACAATGAGCAGTTCTTC
>TRBJ2-1|-|TRBV5-1|-
CASSFTGSYNEQFF
TGCGCCAGCAGCTTCACAGGCTCCTACAATGAGCAGTTCTTC
>TRBJ2-7|TRBD1|TRBV7-2|-
CASSFRTGGGYEQYF
TGTGCCAGCAGCTTTAGGACAGGGGGCGGCTACGAGCAGTACTTC
>TRBJ1-1|-|TRBV28|-
CASSPPLPPGAFF
TGTGCCAGCAGCCCCCCGCTCCCCCCCGGGGCTTTCTTT
>TRBJ1-2|-|TRBV6-1|-
CASSQLNYGYTF
TGTGCCAGCAGCCAGTTAAACTATGGCTACACCTTC
>TRBJ2-7|-|TRBV29-1|-
CSVRTLYEQYF
TGCAGCGTCAGGACTCTCTACGAGCAGTACTTC
>TRBJ2-4|-|TRBV5-1|-
CASSLDSGKNIQYF
TGCGCCAGCAGCTTGGACAGTGGCAAAAACATTCAGTACTTC
>TRBJ2-7|-|TRBV9|-
CASSVSRGPYEQYF
TGTGCCAGCAGCGTCTCGCGGGGCCCCTACGAGCAGTACTTC
>TRBJ1-2|-|TRBV28|-
CASSLPGNYGYTF
TGTGCCAGCAGTTTACCGGGTAACTATGGCTACACCTTC
>TRBJ2-1|TRBD2|TRBV2|-
CASIWGSGNYNEQFF
TGTGCCAGCATATGGGGTAGCGGGAACTACAATGAGCAGTTCTTC
>TRBJ2-7|-|TRBV18|-
CASSPTVRPEQYF
TGTGCCAGCTCACCCACCGTTAGGCCCGAGCAGTACTTC
>TRBJ1-6|-|TRBV28|-
CASSLSGGVRTPLHF
TGTGCCAGCAGTTTATCCGGGGGGGTCAGGACACCCCTCCACTTT
>TRBJ2-7|-|TRBV7-2|-
CASSFGGPYEQYF
TGTGCCAGCAGCTTTGGAGGACCCTACGAGCAGTACTTC
>TRBJ2-7|TRBD2|TRBV5-4|-
CASSLGGLAGEMGEQYF
TGTGCCAGCAGCTTGGGGGGACTAGCGGGAGAAATGGGCGAGCAGTACTTC
>TRBJ2-1|-|TRBV6-6|-
CASSPGGEQFF
TGTGCCAGCAGCCCGGGCGGGGAGCAGTTCTTC
>TRBJ1-2|-|TRBV19|-
CASSIPYGSYGYTF
TGTGCCAGTAGTATCCCATATGGGAGCTATGGCTACACCTTC
>TRBJ2-1|-|TRBV27|-
CASSPAQGIPSSYNEQFF
TGTGCCAGCAGCCCCGCTCAAGGAATTCCTAGCTCCTACAATGAGCAGTTCTTC
>TRBJ2-3|TRBD2|TRBV28|-
CASSSPLGERTSGRDITDTQYF
TGTGCCAGCAGTTCCCCCCTTGGCGAGCGGACTAGCGGGAGAGATATCACAGATACGCAGTATTTT
>TRBJ1-5|-|TRBV30|-
CAWNRAAPGQPQHF
TGTGCCTGGAACAGGGCGGCCCCCGGGCAGCCCCAGCATTTT
>TRBJ2-1|TRBD1|TRBV4-3|-
CASSQELGTGYNEQFF
TGCGCCAGCAGCCAAGAATTGGGGACAGGTTACAATGAGCAGTTCTTC
>TRBJ2-3|-|TRBV27|-
CASSLSAGTQYF
TGTGCCAGCAGTTTATCGGCGGGTACGCAGTATTTT
>TRBJ2-7|-|TRBV28|-
CASSLRWVTGNGEQYF
TGTGCCAGCAGTTTACGGTGGGTGACAGGCAATGGGGAGCAGTACTTC
>TRBJ1-1|-|TRBV5-4|once
CASSPTPGNTEAFF
TGTGCCAGCAGCCCGACCCCAGGGAACACTGAAGCTTTCTTT
>TRBJ2-3|TRBD2|TRBV5-1|-
CASSLGGLAGESDTQYF
TGCGCCAGCAGCTTGGGGGGACTAGCGGGAGAGTCAGATACGCAGTATTTT
>TRBJ2-7|-|TRBV27|-
CASSLYDRTSWYEQYF
TGTGCCAGCAGCCTTTACGACAGGACGTCTTGGTACGAGCAGTACTTC
>TRBJ2-3|-|TRBV7-3|-
CASSLEWTPQRPPGDTQYF
TGTGCCAGCAGCTTAGAATGGACCCCACAGAGGCCACCGGGTGATACGCAGTATTTT
>TRBJ1-3|TRBD1|TRBV18|-
CASSPRQTDRASGNTIYF
TGTGCCAGCTCACCCCGACAAACGGACAGGGCTTCTGGAAACACCATATATTTT
>TRBJ2-1|-|TRBV7-6|-
CASSLLPPPSYNEQFF
TGTGCCAGCAGCTTATTACCCCCCCCCTCCTACAATGAGCAGTTCTTC
>TRBJ2-3|-|TRBV7-8|-
CASSLVRERVDTQYF
TGTGCCAGCAGCTTAGTCCGGGAGAGGGTAGATACGCAGTATTTT
>TRBJ2-1|TRBD2|TRBV7-2|-
CASSPPRLAGGYNEQFF
TGTGCCAGCAGCCCACCGCGACTAGCGGGGGGATACAATGAGCAGTTCTTC
>TRBJ1-1|-|TRBV11-2|-
CASSFGRNTEAFF
TGTGCCAGCAGCTTCGGGAGGAACACTGAAGCTTTCTTT
>TRBJ2-1|-|TRBV29-1|-
CSVARLATQEQFF
TGCAGCGTTGCCCGACTTGCCACGCAGGAGCAGTTCTTC
>TRBJ2-3|TRBD2|TRBV7-2|-
CASSLAPSGRPTDTQYF
TGTGCCAGCAGCTTAGCCCCTAGCGGGAGGCCCACAGATACGCAGTATTTT
>TRBJ2-1|-|TRBV27|-
CASSLIAVAPSDEQFF
TGTGCCAGCAGTTTAATTGCGGTGGCCCCCTCAGATGAGCAGTTCTTC
>TRBJ1-1|-|TRBV6-5|-
CASSRRGGADTEAFF
TGTGCCAGCAGCCGACGTGGGGGGGCAGACACTGAAGCTTTCTTT
>TRBJ2-7|-|TRBV15|-
CATSRNVDRLGGQYF
TGTGCCACCAGCAGAAACGTGGACAGGTTGGGGGGGCAGTACTTC
>TRBJ1-2|TRBD1|TRBV28|-
CASATAGDRGPLDYGYTF
TGTGCCAGCGCAACCGCGGGGGACAGGGGGCCTCTGGACTATGGCTACACCTTC
>TRBJ2-7|TRBD1|TRBV18|-
CASSSTIRTGGYEQYF
TGTGCCAGCTCCTCGACCATTAGGACAGGGGGCTACGAGCAGTACTTC
>TRBJ2-2|TRBD1|TRBV5-1|-
CASSGQGNTGELFF
TGCGCCAGCAGCGGACAGGGAAACACCGGGGAGCTGTTTTTT
>TRBJ2-7|TRBD1|TRBV11-2|-
CASSTGQGGYEQYF
TGTGCCAGCTCCACGGGACAGGGTGGCTACGAGCAGTACTTC
>TRBJ2-1|TRBD2|TRBV5-1|once
CASSSGSLAGAYNEQFF
TGCGCCAGCAGCTCCGGATCATTAGCGGGAGCCTACAATGAGCAGTTCTTC
>TRBJ2-5|-|TRBV7-3|-
CASSWNRAETQYF
TGTGCCAGCAGCTGGAATCGAGCGGAGACCCAGTACTTC
>TRBJ2-3|TRBD1|TRBV28|-
CASSFLDRGTDTQYF
TGTGCCAGCAGTTTTTTGGACAGGGGCACAGATACGCAGTATTTT
>TRBJ2-1|-|TRBV7-3|-
CASSFDRNNEQFF
TGTGCCAGCAGTTTCGACAGGAACAATGAGCAGTTCTTC
>TRBJ2-7|TRBD1|TRBV28|once
CATLTGYSYEQYF
TGTGCCACCTTGACAGGGTACTCTTACGAGCAGTACTTC
>TRBJ2-5|-|TRBV4-1|-
CASSQGLVETQYF
TGCGCCAGCAGCCAAGGGCTAGTGGAGACCCAGTACTTC
>TRBJ1-4|-|TRBV19|-
CASEDRGVFGEKLFF
TGTGCCAGTGAGGATAGAGGGGTATTTGGTGAAAAACTGTTTTTT